This T cell receptor beta chain was recorded in a study of blood T cell repertoires in COVID-19. Authors' analysis steps: Estimation of nucleated cell counts was performed using reference gene primer amplification. Clones were sequenced by immunoSEQ multiplex PCR, and TCRdb holds only the in-frame ones, with some missing. V, J and clone size are those of that table, while D and trimming were read from the DNA. The table shows some 74,000 clones, with approximately 85% occurring only once. The trim removed 3 bases at V and 2 bases at J, leaving 14 bases unmatched. Germline V lookup: CDR1 LNHDA, CDR2 SQIVND (reference sequence). This CDR3 comprises 20 residues.

The clonotype was recovered from a man in his fifties or sixties with acute or convalescent COVID-19. V and J are TRBV19 and TRBJ2-1; 12 bases match TRBD2. The sequenced sample was peripheral blood. CDR3 coding DNA: TGTGCCAGTAGTATGGAGGCTAGCGGGGGGGCCAGTAACCCCTACAATGAGCAGTTCTTC. It specifies CASSMEASGGASNPYNEQFF.